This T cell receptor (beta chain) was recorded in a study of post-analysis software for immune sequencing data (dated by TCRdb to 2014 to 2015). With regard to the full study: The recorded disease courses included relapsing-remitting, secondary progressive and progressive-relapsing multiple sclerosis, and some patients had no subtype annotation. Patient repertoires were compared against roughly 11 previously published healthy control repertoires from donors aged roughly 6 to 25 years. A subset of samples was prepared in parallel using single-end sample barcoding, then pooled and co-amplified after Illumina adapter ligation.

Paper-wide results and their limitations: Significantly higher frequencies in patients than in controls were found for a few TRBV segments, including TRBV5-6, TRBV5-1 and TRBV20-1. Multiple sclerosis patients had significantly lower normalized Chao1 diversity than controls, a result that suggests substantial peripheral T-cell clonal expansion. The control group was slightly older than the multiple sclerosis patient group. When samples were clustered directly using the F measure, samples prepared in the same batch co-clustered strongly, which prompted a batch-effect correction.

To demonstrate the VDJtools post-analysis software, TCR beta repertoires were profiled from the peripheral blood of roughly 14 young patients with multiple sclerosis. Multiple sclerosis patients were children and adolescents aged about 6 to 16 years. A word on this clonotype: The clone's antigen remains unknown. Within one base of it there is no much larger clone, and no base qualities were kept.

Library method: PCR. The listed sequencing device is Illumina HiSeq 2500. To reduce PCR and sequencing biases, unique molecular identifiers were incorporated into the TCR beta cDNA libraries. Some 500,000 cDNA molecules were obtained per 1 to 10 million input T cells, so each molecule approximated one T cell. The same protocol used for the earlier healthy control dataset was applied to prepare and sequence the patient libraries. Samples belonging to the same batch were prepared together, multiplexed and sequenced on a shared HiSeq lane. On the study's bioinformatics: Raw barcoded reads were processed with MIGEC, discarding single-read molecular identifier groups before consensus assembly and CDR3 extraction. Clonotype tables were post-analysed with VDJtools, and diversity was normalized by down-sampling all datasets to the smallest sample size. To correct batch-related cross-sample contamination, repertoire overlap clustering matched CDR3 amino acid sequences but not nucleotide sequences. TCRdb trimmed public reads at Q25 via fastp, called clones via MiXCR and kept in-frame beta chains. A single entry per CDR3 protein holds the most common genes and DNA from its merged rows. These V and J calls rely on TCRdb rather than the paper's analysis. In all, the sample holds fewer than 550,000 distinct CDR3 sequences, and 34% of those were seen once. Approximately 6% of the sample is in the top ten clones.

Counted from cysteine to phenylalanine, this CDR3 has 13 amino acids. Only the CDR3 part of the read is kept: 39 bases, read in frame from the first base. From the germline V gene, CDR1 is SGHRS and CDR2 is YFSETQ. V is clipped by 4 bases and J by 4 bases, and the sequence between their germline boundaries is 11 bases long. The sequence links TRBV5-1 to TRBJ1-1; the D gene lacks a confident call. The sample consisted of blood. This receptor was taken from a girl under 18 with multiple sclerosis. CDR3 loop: CASSPEVGTEAFF. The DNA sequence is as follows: TGCGCCAGCAGCCCGGAGGTGGGCACTGAAGCTTTCTTT.